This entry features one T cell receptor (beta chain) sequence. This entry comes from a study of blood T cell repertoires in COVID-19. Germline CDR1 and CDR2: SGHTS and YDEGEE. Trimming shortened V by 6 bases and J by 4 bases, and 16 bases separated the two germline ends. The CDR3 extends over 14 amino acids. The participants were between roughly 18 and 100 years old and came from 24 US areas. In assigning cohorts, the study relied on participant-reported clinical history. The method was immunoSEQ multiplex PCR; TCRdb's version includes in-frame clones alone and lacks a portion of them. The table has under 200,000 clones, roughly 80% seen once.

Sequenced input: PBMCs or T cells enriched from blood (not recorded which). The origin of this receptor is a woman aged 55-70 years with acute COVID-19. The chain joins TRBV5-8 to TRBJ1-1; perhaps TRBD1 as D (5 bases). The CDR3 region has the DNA TGTGCCAGCACCCGTAACAGGCCTAGCACTGAAGCTTTCTTT. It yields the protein CASTRNRPSTEAFF. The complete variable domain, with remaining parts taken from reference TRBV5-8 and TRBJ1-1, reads EAGVTQSPTHLIKTRGQQATLRCSPISGHTSVYWYQQALGLGLQFLLWYDEGEERNRGNFPPRFSGRQFPNYSSELNVNALELEDSALYLCASTRNRPSTEAFFGQGTRLTVV.